Sequencing of this TCR beta chain was carried out in a study of graft-versus-host responses after intestinal transplantation. Overall study findings and caveats: Recipient marrow held GvH clones, some first seen in ileum or blood.

Trimming removed 0 bases from V and 5 bases from J, with 14 bases in between. The CDR3 extends over 15 amino acids. CDR1 and CDR2 from the germline V gene are GTSNPN and SVGIG (reference sequence). To note about this clone: Its specificity is not known.

The method was immunoSEQ multiplex PCR; TCRdb's version includes in-frame clones alone and lacks a portion of them. The sample has about 88,000 clones; approximately 92% are singletons. The receptor was derived from a human donor who received an intestinal transplant. Specimen: unstimulated CD4+ T cells sorted from spleen or lymph node cells, collected before intestinal transplant. The chain is built from TRBV30 and TRBJ2-1, with D unresolved. As DNA, the CDR3 is TGTGCCTGGAGTGTACGAGGCCAGGCCAACAATGAGCAGTTCTTC. The encoded protein is CAWSVRGQANNEQFF.